Each of the 15 T cell receptor beta chains below was sequenced from the same sample in a study of early T cells in non-severe SARS-CoV-2 infection. Each CDR3 protein gets one entry after TCRdb re-called the 5' RACE reads with MiXCR. The sample holds about 81,000 distinct CDR3 sequences, 6% to 7% seen once. The specimen was whole blood. These receptors came from an adult who was a healthcare worker with PCR-confirmed SARS-CoV-2 infection or an uninfected control (not recorded which).

The table lists this clonotype with a few counts. The rearrangement uses TRBV12-3 or TRBV12-4 and TRBJ1-2; D unresolved. V was trimmed by 3 bases and J by 4 bases, leaving 6 bases between them. The CDR3 extends over 12 amino acids. CDR3 residues: CASSFSPYGYTF. The DNA of the CDR3 is TGTGCCAGCAGTTTTTCCCCCTATGGCTACACCTTC.

In this sample, this clonotype turned up many times. This chain joins TRBV5-1 and TRBJ2-7; D gene ambiguous. V lost 3 bases and J 5 bases, leaving 12 bases between the germline ends. This CDR3 is built from 13 residues. Germline loops: CDR1 SGHRS, CDR2 YFSETQ. In DNA form, the CDR3 reads TGCGCCAGCAGCTGGGGTAATATGGACGAGCAGTACTTC. Amino acid sequence: CASSWGNMDEQYF. The full variable domain, rest sourced from reference TRBV5-1 and TRBJ2-7, is KAGVTQTPRYLIKTRGQQVTLSCSPISGHRSVSWYQQTPGQGLQFLFEYFSETQRNKGNFPGRFSGRQFSNSRSEMNVSTLELGDSALYLCASSWGNMDEQYFGPGTRLTVT.

This clonotype has at least ten counts. The V call is TRBV15, the J call TRBJ2-5, with 12 positions matching TRBD1. Germline loops: CDR1 LNHNV, CDR2 YYDKDF (reference sequence). The CDR3 spans 15 residues. V shed 4 bases and J 3 bases; nucleotides not matched to a gene: 3. CDR3 sequence reads: CATSKGQGAKETQYF. CDR3 coding DNA: TGTGCCACCAGCAAGGGACAGGGGGCGAAAGAGACCCAGTACTTC.

This clonotype was detected ten times or more. CDR3 residues: CASSTQMTQYF. As DNA, the CDR3 is TGTGCCAGCAGCACCCAAATGACCCAGTACTTC. The chain is built from TRBV11-2 and TRBJ2-5; D gene ambiguous. Per the germline V gene, CDR1 is SGHAT and CDR2 is FQNNGV. The germline V and J ends were trimmed by 5 bases and 7 bases, with 8 bases remaining between them. CDR3 size: 11 residues. Full variable domain (outside the CDR3, taken from reference TRBV11-2 and TRBJ2-5): EAGVAQSPRYKIIEKRQSVAFWCNPISGHATLYWYQQILGQGPKLLIQFQNNGVVDDSQLPKDRFSAERLKGVDSTLKIQPAKLEDSAVYLCASSTQMTQYFGPGTRLLVL.

V usage is TRBV7-9 and J usage is TRBJ1-2; TRBD1 agrees at 9 bases. The J segment lost 0 bases and the V segment lost 5 bases, leaving 7 bases of the junction unmatched. CDR3 size: 16 residues. Germline CDR1 reads SEHNR; CDR2 reads FQNEAQ (reference sequence). The CDR3 DNA is TGTGCCAGCAGCCGGAGGACAGGGGCGACTAACTATGGCTACACCTTC. This translates into CASSRRTGATNYGYTF.

The table lists this clonotype with a few counts. V and J are TRBV20-1 and TRBJ1-5; possibly TRBD1 for D (5 bases). Germline CDR1 reads DFQATT; CDR2 reads SNEGSKA (reference sequence). Trimming removed 5 bases at V and 2 bases at J, with 10 bases between. The CDR3 is 13 residues long. CDR3 protein: CSAGAVGNQPQHF. DNA for the CDR3: TGCAGTGCTGGGGCGGTAGGCAATCAGCCCCAGCATTTT.

In this sample, this clonotype turned up many times. V usage is TRBV18 and J usage is TRBJ2-1; 11 bases align to TRBD2. V gave up 2 bases and J gave up 2 bases; unmatched junction bases: 2. Germline assignment: CDR1 KGHSH and CDR2 LQKENI. The CDR3 spans 16 residues. CDR3 sequence: CASSPTSGSTYNEQFF. In DNA form, the CDR3 reads TGTGCCAGCTCACCAACTAGCGGGAGTACCTACAATGAGCAGTTCTTC.

This clonotype appeared many times. The CDR3 spells CASSPPSGELFF. The CDR3 DNA follows: TGTGCCAGCAGCCCCCCCTCCGGGGAGCTGTTTTTT. The chain combines TRBV7-7 with TRBJ2-2; no firm D call. CDR1 is SSHAT and CDR2 is FNYEAQ in the germline V gene (reference sequence). The CDR3 sequence is 12 residues long. V dropped 5 bases and J dropped 6 bases, with 7 bases sitting between them.

This chain joins TRBV7-2 and TRBJ1-6; D is possibly TRBD1 (6 bases). This CDR3 is built from 14 residues. V was shortened by 5 bases and J by 8 bases, with 13 bases between the two germline ends. Germline V CDR1 and CDR2: SGHTA, FQGNSA. The DNA of the CDR3 is TGTGCCAGCAGCACGAGGGGGGCCCATTCACCCCTCCACTTT. Translating gives CASSTRGAHSPLHF.

Many counts were recorded for this clonotype. V is TRBV5-6 and J is TRBJ1-2; a possible D gene is TRBD1 (6 bases). The CDR3 totals 17 residues. Per germline, CDR1 SGHDT and CDR2 YYEEEE. Trimming removed 2 bases at V and 5 bases at J, with 22 bases between. The DNA of the CDR3 is TGTGCCAGCAGCTTCCAGGAGGTAGACAGGAGTTCATATGGCTACACCTTC. Encoded protein: CASSFQEVDRSSYGYTF. Full variable domain (remainder filled in from reference TRBV5-6 and TRBJ1-2): DAGVTQSPTHLIKTRGQQVTLRCSPKSGHDTVSWYQQALGQGPQFIFQYYEEEERQRGNFPDRFSGHQFPNYSSELNVNALLLGDSALYLCASSFQEVDRSSYGYTFGSGTRLTVV.

This clonotype has a handful of counts. This chain uses TRBV11-2 with TRBJ1-6; perhaps TRBD1 as D (6 bases). Germline loops: CDR1 SGHAT, CDR2 FQNNGV. This CDR3 has 16 amino acids. Trimming pared 3 bases from V and 5 bases from J, leaving 14 bases between. Here the CDR3 DNA reads TGTGCCAGCAGCTTGTACCAACAGGGAAATAATTCACCCCTCCACTTT. Translating gives CASSLYQQGNNSPLHF.

V gene TRBV12-3 or TRBV12-4 combines with J gene TRBJ2-1; 8 positions match TRBD2. This CDR3 comprises 14 residues. J gave up 9 bases and V 6 bases, and 10 bases lay outside the gene matches. In DNA form, the CDR3 reads TGTGCCAGCAGCTTATGGCGGGAGGCCAGTGAGCAGTTCTTC. This sequence encodes CASSLWREASEQFF.

This clonotype has ten or more counts. The chain has TRBV7-2 and TRBJ2-7; 8 bases are shared with TRBD2. The CDR3 has 13 amino acids. Germline V gene lookup returns CDR1 SGHTA and CDR2 FQGNSA. With 5 bases clipped from V and 6 bases from J, the junction kept 6 bases outside the gene matches. In DNA form, the CDR3 reads TGTGCCAGCAGCACCCAACTAGCGGTCGAGCAGTACTTC. Its protein is CASSTQLAVEQYF.

This clonotype was detected only a few times. The gene calls are TRBV19 and TRBJ1-1, with 8 positions matching TRBD1. The CDR3 is made up of 15 amino acids. CDR1 is LNHDA and CDR2 is SQIVND in the germline V gene (reference sequence). V shed 6 bases and J 0 bases; nucleotides not matched to a gene: 6. The CDR3 reads CASRRQGPMNTEAFF. CDR3 DNA: TGTGCCAGTAGGAGACAGGGGCCCATGAACACTGAAGCTTTCTTT. The full variable domain, in which reference TRBV19 and TRBJ1-1 provide the parts outside the CDR3, is DGGITQSPKYLFRKEGQNVTLSCEQNLNHDAMYWYRQDPGQGLRLIYYSQIVNDFQKGDIAEGYSVSREKKESFPLTVTSAQKNPTAFYLCASRRQGPMNTEAFFGQGTRLTVV.

This clonotype has ten or more counts. This chain joins TRBV12-3 or TRBV12-4 and TRBJ1-1, with D hard to call. V was shortened by 7 bases and J by 1 base, with 10 bases between the two germline ends. This CDR3 region has 13 residues. CDR3 nucleotides: TGTGCCAGCACCATGGACTCGAACACTGAAGCTTTCTTT. Translated, it gives CASTMDSNTEAFF.